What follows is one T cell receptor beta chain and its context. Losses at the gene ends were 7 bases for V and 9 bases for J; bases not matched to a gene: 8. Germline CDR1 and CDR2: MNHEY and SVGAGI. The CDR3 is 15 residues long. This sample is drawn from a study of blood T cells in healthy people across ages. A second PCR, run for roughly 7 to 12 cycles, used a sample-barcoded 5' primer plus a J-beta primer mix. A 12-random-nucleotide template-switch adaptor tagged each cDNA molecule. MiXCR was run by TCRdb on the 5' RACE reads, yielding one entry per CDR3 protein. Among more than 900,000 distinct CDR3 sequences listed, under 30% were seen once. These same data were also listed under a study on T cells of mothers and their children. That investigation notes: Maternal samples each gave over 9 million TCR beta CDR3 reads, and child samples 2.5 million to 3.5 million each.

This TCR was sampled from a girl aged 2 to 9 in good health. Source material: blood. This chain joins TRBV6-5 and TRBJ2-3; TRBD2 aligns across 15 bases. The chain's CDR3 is CASTGLAGGQWTQYF. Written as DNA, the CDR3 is TGTGCCAGCACAGGACTAGCGGGGGGGCAGTGGACGCAGTATTTT.